A single T cell receptor (beta chain) is shown here with its context. Germline values: CDR1 MNHEY, CDR2 SVGAGI. V was clipped by 2 bases and J by 4 bases, with 14 bases between them. The CDR3 spans 15 residues. These data come from a study of control samples from healthy donors and cancer patients. The data were produced by immunoSEQ multiplex PCR, yet TCRdb's version contains in-frame clones alone and is incomplete. The sample shows 45,000 or so clones, about 87% of them seen only once. Material for sequencing was PBMCs. This TCR derives from an older woman with lung cancer. The chain carries TRBV6-5 and TRBJ1-2; TRBD1 is a possible D gene (5 bases). CDR3 loop: CASSYGQGLSYGYTF. In DNA, the CDR3 is TGTGCCAGCAGTTACGGGCAGGGACTCAGCTATGGCTACACCTTC.